This T cell receptor (beta chain) was recorded in a study of radiation and T cells in renal cell carcinoma. Across the whole study: Nephrectomy followed 15 Gy stereotactic body radiation by 4 weeks.

CDR3 length: 18 residues. V shed 2 bases and J 0 bases; nucleotides not matched to a gene: 8. CDR1 and CDR2 (germline): SGHDT, YYEEEE. A word on this clone: Its target is unknown.

Only in-frame clones appear in the TCRdb table, and some are missing; sequencing was by immunoSEQ multiplex PCR. Of tens of thousands of clones in the sample, approximately 83% were seen once. The time point was: blood 2 weeks post-SBRT. Indicated treatment: 15 Gy SBRT to primary tumor, nephrectomy 4 weeks later. After SBRT, blood was collected at 2 and 4 weeks, plus baseline. Clear cell pathology was present in this patient's renal cell carcinoma. Findings and caveats of the study: Without pretreatment biopsies, baseline tumor clonotype presence was undetermined.

Source: blood, taken from a patient whose treatment included radiotherapy and nephrectomy. V usage is TRBV5-6 and J usage is TRBJ2-6; 7 nucleotides line up with TRBD1. This TCR derives from a woman aged 50 to 65 with renal cell carcinoma. The CDR3 DNA sequence: TGTGCCAGCAGCTTTCGGGACAGCCCTCTCTCTGGGGCCAACGTCCTGACTTTC. Translating gives CASSFRDSPLSGANVLTF. Variable domain in full (rest from reference TRBV5-6 and TRBJ2-6): DAGVTQSPTHLIKTRGQQVTLRCSPKSGHDTVSWYQQALGQGPQFIFQYYEEEERQRGNFPDRFSGHQFPNYSSELNVNALLLGDSALYLCASSFRDSPLSGANVLTFGAGSRLTVL.